These 8 T cell receptor beta chains were all obtained from the same sample, sequenced in a study of spatial heterogeneity in lung cancer. TCRdb processed the 5' RACE reads anew with MiXCR; each CDR3 protein has one entry. Of over 90,000 distinct CDR3 sequences in the sample, roughly 9.5% are singletons; the top ten hold roughly 7.2%. Described time point: sample taken at primary tumor resection. Whole RNA, which was extracted from tumor, nontumor lung tissue or frozen PBMC, was sequenced without any cell sorting. This material consisted of PBMCs, taken at surgery. Every receptor here comes from a male donor with early-stage non-small cell lung cancer.

The V gene is TRBV24-1, the J gene TRBJ2-1, with D possibly being TRBD1 or TRBD2 (5 bases each). Germline lookup yields CDR1 KGHDR and CDR2 SFDVKD. This CDR3 has 13 residues. The V end lost 3 bases, the J end lost 10 bases, and 12 bases lay between the germline ends. The CDR3 DNA reads as TGTGCCACCAGTGATCTGTGGGACCAGGAGCAGTTCTTC. This gives the protein CATSDLWDQEQFF.

This clonotype was counted at least ten times. The V and J genes are TRBV24-1 and TRBJ2-2; unclear D gene. V lost 2 bases to trimming and J lost 1 base, with 10 bases between them. The CDR3 is 16 amino acids. CDR1 KGHDR and CDR2 SFDVKD come from the germline V gene. The CDR3 nucleotides read TGTGCCACCAGTGATTCAGGTTTAGGGAACACCGGGGAGCTGTTTTTT. It codes for CATSDSGLGNTGELFF.

This clonotype came up many times. J is TRBJ1-5 and V is TRBV28; D gene ambiguous. Germline assignment: CDR1 MDHEN and CDR2 SYDVKM. V was trimmed by 5 bases and J by 7 bases, leaving 18 bases between them. This CDR3 has 15 residues. The CDR3 loop reads CASSPQLGYGQPQHF. CDR3 DNA: TGTGCCAGCAGTCCCCAACTCGGATACGGGCAGCCCCAGCATTTT.

This clonotype occurred many times. This chain uses TRBV7-9 with TRBJ2-7, with a possible D match to TRBD2 (5 bases). This CDR3 contains 17 residues. Trimming stripped 5 bases from V and 0 bases from J, with 20 bases between. Germline V gene sequence: CDR1 SEHNR, CDR2 FQNEAQ (reference sequence). CDR3 protein: CASSHPSRRARSYEQYF. The CDR3 region has the DNA TGTGCCAGCAGCCACCCCTCCCGGCGGGCCCGCTCCTACGAGCAGTACTTC.

The chain joins TRBV6-5 to TRBJ1-2; D may be TRBD1 (6 bases). V was pared by 2 bases and J by 8 bases, with 15 bases between. The CDR3 is 14 amino acids. The V gene's germline CDR1 is MNHEY and CDR2 SVGAGI. The CDR3 spells CASSYNQGHSGYTF. CDR3 coding DNA: TGTGCCAGCAGTTACAATCAGGGGCACAGCGGCTACACCTTC.

This chain connects TRBV29-1 to TRBJ2-1; perhaps TRBD1 as D (7 bases). This CDR3 region has 12 residues. The V end was cut by 4 bases, the J end by 6 bases, with 10 bases between. Looked up from germline, CDR1 is SQVTM and CDR2 is ANQGSEA. CDR3 protein: CSVGQGGNEQFF. The CDR3 bases are TGCAGCGTTGGGCAGGGGGGCAATGAGCAGTTCTTC.

The chain is built from TRBV7-9 and TRBJ2-3, with 8 bases identical to TRBD1. With 5 bases clipped from V and 2 bases from J, the junction kept 6 bases outside the gene matches. This CDR3 region has 15 residues. Per germline, CDR1 SEHNR and CDR2 FQNEAQ (reference sequence). CDR3 coding DNA: TGTGCCAGCAGCCCGTTCCAGGGGGCCACAGATACGCAGTATTTT. Translated: CASSPFQGATDTQYF. Variable domain in full (rest from reference TRBV7-9 and TRBJ2-3): DTGVSQNPRHKITKRGQNVTFRCDPISEHNRLYWYRQTLGQGPEFLTYFQNEAQLEKSRLLSDRFSAERPKGSFSTLEIQRTEQGDSAMYLCASSPFQGATDTQYFGPGTRLTVL.

The table lists this clonotype with many counts. CDR3 region: CASSRLGEGNTGELFF. The CDR3 DNA sequence: TGTGCCAGCAGTCGTCTCGGTGAGGGGAACACCGGGGAGCTGTTTTTT. The rearrangement links TRBV5-6 to TRBJ2-2; the D gene is possibly TRBD2 (5 bases). Germline V lookup: CDR1 SGHDT, CDR2 YYEEEE. The CDR3 length is 16 residues. V gave up 5 bases and J gave up 1 base, with 15 bases separating them.